The 27 T cell receptor beta chains listed next were all sequenced from one sample in a study of OX40 agonist ivuxolimab in advanced cancers. This table comes from immunoSEQ multiplex PCR, and its TCRdb copy is limited to in-frame clones, with some not included. The sample includes about 27,000 clones, about four fifths seen only once; the top ten take about 30%. The sequences come from CD4+ or CD8+ T cells sorted from blood, collected in a trial of the OX40 agonist ivuxolimab. The receptors come from an adult with an advanced solid tumor such as melanoma, head and neck, liver or kidney cancer.

The table lists this clone with a count of one. The genes are TRBV5-1 and TRBJ2-7; 10 positions agree with TRBD1. J was trimmed by 3 bases and V by 0 bases; bases with no gene match: 0. CDR1 is SGHRS and CDR2 is YFSETQ in the germline V gene. The CDR3 contains 14 residues. CDR3 amino acids: CASSLGTGGYEQYF. DNA of the CDR3: TGCGCCAGCAGCTTGGGGACAGGGGGCTACGAGCAGTACTTC.

The chain employs TRBV27 and TRBJ1-5; D is possibly TRBD1 (6 bases). V lost 7 bases to trimming and J lost 7 bases, with 17 bases between them. The CDR3 is made up of 14 amino acids. The germline V gene has CDR1 MNHEY and CDR2 SMNVEV (reference sequence). As DNA, the CDR3 is TGTGCCAGCATGCTCGCACAGGGCCGGCAGCCCCAGCATTTT. Translation gives CASMLAQGRQPQHF.

The chain links TRBV6-1 to TRBJ2-7; possibly TRBD1 for D (5 bases). V was pared by 0 bases and J by 2 bases, with 11 bases between. There are 15 residues in the CDR3. Germline assignment: CDR1 MNHNS and CDR2 SASEGT. The CDR3 DNA sequence: TGTGCCAGCAGTGAAGCTTGGGGCGGTACCTACGAGCAGTACTTC. Its protein product is CASSEAWGGTYEQYF.

This chain connects TRBV7-9 to TRBJ2-7, with 7 bases lining up with TRBD1. Per the germline V gene, CDR1 is SEHNR and CDR2 is FQNEAQ (reference sequence). J gave up 3 bases and V 1 base, and 9 bases lay outside the gene matches. The CDR3 is 16 residues long. The CDR3 bases are TGTGCCAGCAGCTTAGGATTGGGGGACAGTGGCTACGAGCAGTACTTC. Protein sequence: CASSLGLGDSGYEQYF.

The J gene is TRBJ2-1, the V gene TRBV19; tentatively, D is TRBD2 (5 bases). The CDR3 has 16 amino acids. Trimming removed 3 bases at V and 6 bases at J, with 18 bases between. The V gene's germline CDR1 is LNHDA and CDR2 SQIVND (reference sequence). In DNA form, the CDR3 reads TGTGCCAGTAGTATTTCCGGCGGGCATGGTTTCAATGAGCAGTTCTTC. It codes for CASSISGGHGFNEQFF.

The gene calls are TRBV5-6 and TRBJ2-5; D gene unclear. The CDR3 is 14 residues long. Trimming stripped 2 bases from V and 2 bases from J, with 10 bases between. Germline V gene lookup returns CDR1 SGHDT and CDR2 YYEEEE. The CDR3 DNA is TGTGCCAGCAGCTTACATGGATTACAAGAGACCCAGTACTTC. This gives the protein CASSLHGLQETQYF.

V gene TRBV28 combines with J gene TRBJ2-7; 7 bases line up with TRBD1. The ends lost 5 bases at V and 6 bases at J; junction bases unmatched: 4. CDR1 is MDHEN, CDR2 SYDVKM, per germline. The CDR3 sequence is 12 residues long. In nucleotides, the CDR3 is TGTGCCAGCAGTATCGACAGGGTCGAGCAGTACTTC. Encoded protein: CASSIDRVEQYF.

The chain uses TRBV7-2 and TRBJ2-3; 16 bases fit TRBD2. The CDR3 spans 18 residues. Per the germline V gene, CDR1 is SGHTA and CDR2 is FQGNSA. V dropped 5 bases and J dropped 4; count of bases not matched to a gene: 9. The CDR3 here is CASSPHGTSGRAPDTQYF. Here the CDR3 DNA reads TGTGCCAGCAGCCCACATGGGACTAGCGGGAGGGCTCCAGATACGCAGTATTTT.

This chain links TRBV7-3 with TRBJ2-1; 10 bases line up with TRBD2. Germline assignment: CDR1 SGHTA and CDR2 FQGTGA. This CDR3 is built from 15 residues. The V gene end was trimmed by 5 bases and the J gene end by 4 bases; junction bases not matched to a gene: 5. The DNA of the CDR3 is TGTGCCAGCAGCCTTAGCGGGGGGTCGTACAATGAGCAGTTCTTC. The encoded protein is CASSLSGGSYNEQFF.

The rearrangement uses TRBV6-5 and TRBJ1-2; D might be TRBD1 (5 bases). Per germline, CDR1 MNHEY and CDR2 SVGAGI. The CDR3 is 14 amino acids. V was shortened by 4 bases and J by 8 bases, with 17 bases between the two germline ends. CDR3 coding DNA: TGTGCCAGCAGTTTTAGAACAGGAACTCACGGCTACACCTTC. This gives the protein CASSFRTGTHGYTF.

This clone was detected a few times. The chain is built from TRBV27 and TRBJ2-7; D ambiguous. Germline V gene data show CDR1 as MNHEY and CDR2 as SMNVEV (reference sequence). The CDR3 spans 14 residues. V was clipped by 3 bases and J by 6 bases, with 15 bases between them. The CDR3 loop reads CASSFGQDSIEQYF. The CDR3 DNA reads as TGTGCCAGCAGTTTTGGGCAGGATAGTATCGAGCAGTACTTC.

J is TRBJ1-3 and V is TRBV30; D gene unclear. Germline V gives CDR1 GTSNPN, CDR2 SVGIG (reference sequence). Deletions cut 1 base from V and 0 bases from J, with 7 bases between. The CDR3 totals 14 residues. The CDR3 spells CAWSDPNSGNTIYF. The CDR3 DNA sequence: TGTGCCTGGAGTGACCCGAACTCTGGAAACACCATATATTTT.

CDR3 in DNA: TGTGCCAGCAGTTTACAGCCAGGGGGGATCCCTGAAGCTTTCTTT. It is translated as CASSLQPGGIPEAFF. V gene TRBV27 combines with J gene TRBJ1-1; 7 bases map to TRBD1. From germline, CDR1 is MNHEY and CDR2 SMNVEV (reference sequence). V trimming: 2 bases; J trimming: 6 bases; junction bases outside the gene matches: 9. This CDR3 has 15 residues.

The chain links TRBV5-1 to TRBJ2-7; D is possibly TRBD2 (6 bases). Trimming took 3 bases from V and 3 from J, leaving 16 bases between them. This CDR3 is 15 amino acids long. Germline V gene sequence: CDR1 SGHRS, CDR2 YFSETQ. The CDR3 coding sequence is TGCGCCAGCAGCTCAGGACTAAATAATCACTACGAGCAGTACTTC. Its translation: CASSSGLNNHYEQYF.

This clone was seen a handful of times. The chain joins TRBV5-4 to TRBJ1-2; no reliable D call. CDR1 SGHNT and CDR2 YYREEE come from the germline V gene (reference sequence). The CDR3 consists of 12 residues. Deletions cut 4 bases from V and 3 bases from J, with 7 bases between. The CDR3: CASSRQYYGYTF. CDR3 DNA: TGTGCCAGCAGCAGGCAATACTATGGCTACACCTTC. The whole variable domain, remainder taken from reference TRBV5-4 and TRBJ1-2, is ETGVTQSPTHLIKTRGQQVTLRCSSQSGHNTVSWYQQALGQGPQFIFQYYREEENGRGNFPPRFSGLQFPNYSSELNVNALELDDSALYLCASSRQYYGYTFGSGTRLTVV.

The chain links TRBV4-2 to TRBJ1-1; TRBD1 matches at 7 bases. The germline V gene has CDR1 LGHNA and CDR2 YNFKEQ. This CDR3 is built from 16 residues. V was pared by 4 bases and J by 3 bases, with 11 bases of the junction left unmatched. In DNA, the CDR3 is TGTGCCAGCAGCCCAATCAGGGGGGAGAGAGACACTGAAGCTTTCTTT. This codes for CASSPIRGERDTEAFF.

The genes are TRBV29-1 and TRBJ2-3, with TRBD2 matching over 9 bases. The CDR3 totals 16 residues. J was trimmed by 3 bases and V by 6 bases; bases with no gene match: 13. Per the germline V gene, CDR1 is SQVTM and CDR2 is ANQGSEA. This CDR3 is CSVVGRHSGGTDTQYF. In DNA, the CDR3 is TGCAGCGTCGTCGGCCGGCATAGCGGGGGTACAGATACGCAGTATTTT.

V gene TRBV19 combines with J gene TRBJ2-7; 10 positions match TRBD1. Germline V gives CDR1 LNHDA, CDR2 SQIVND (reference sequence). The junction had 3 bases not matched to a gene; V was cut back by 1 base and J by 3 bases. The CDR3 consists of 15 residues. CDR3 in DNA: TGTGCCAGTAGTATAGGGACAGGGGGAGGCTACGAGCAGTACTTC. It yields the protein CASSIGTGGGYEQYF.

V usage is TRBV11-3 and J usage is TRBJ2-5; D gene uncertain. This CDR3 spans 14 amino acids. Germline V gene lookup returns CDR1 SGHNT and CDR2 YENEEA. The germline V and J ends were trimmed by 1 base and 1 base, with 7 bases remaining between them. The CDR3: CASSLVWSQETQYF. In DNA, the CDR3 is TGTGCCAGCAGCTTAGTTTGGTCCCAAGAGACCCAGTACTTC.

This clone has only one observation. This chain links TRBV30 with TRBJ2-1, with TRBD1 as a possible D gene (5 bases). Trimming cost V 4 bases and J 4 bases, with 11 bases left between them. From germline, CDR1 is GTSNPN and CDR2 SVGIG (reference sequence). This CDR3 is built from 13 residues. The CDR3 spells CAWTRVGYNEQFF. The CDR3 region has the DNA TGTGCCTGGACCAGGGTTGGATACAATGAGCAGTTCTTC.

The genes are TRBV27 and TRBJ1-4; no clear D gene. With 0 bases removed from V and 7 bases from J, the gap between germline ends came to 3 bases. Germline CDR1 reads MNHEY; CDR2 reads SMNVEV (reference sequence). CDR3 length: 12 residues. CDR3 in DNA: TGTGCCAGCAGTTTATCAGGTGAAAAACTGTTTTTT. It codes for CASSLSGEKLFF. Full variable domain (remainder filled in from reference TRBV27 and TRBJ1-4): EAQVTQNPRYLITVTGKKLTVTCSQNMNHEYMSWYRQDPGLGLRQIYYSMNVEVTDKGDVPEGYKVSRKEKRNFPLILESPSPNQTSLYFCASSLSGEKLFFGSGTQLSVL.

The CDR3 sequence: CASSEVGTSTDTQYF. The CDR3 DNA reads TGTGCCAGCAGTGAGGTCGGAACTAGCACAGATACGCAGTATTTT. The chain recombines TRBV2 with TRBJ2-3; unclear D gene. The CDR3 covers 15 residues. Per germline, CDR1 SNHLY and CDR2 FYNNEI. Between the trimmed V and J ends, which lost 3 bases and 0 bases, there was a span of 10 bases.

J is TRBJ2-2 and V is TRBV27; D is uncertain. CDR1 MNHEY and CDR2 SMNVEV come from the germline V gene (reference sequence). The CDR3 runs 15 residues. V lost 8 bases to trimming and J lost 1 base, with 14 bases between them. The CDR3 loop reads CASGSDGWNTGELFF. For the CDR3, the DNA is TGTGCCAGCGGATCCGACGGATGGAACACCGGGGAGCTGTTTTTT.

This clone occurred a few times. The V gene is TRBV29-1, the J gene TRBJ1-2; 10 bases match TRBD1. Per the germline V gene, CDR1 is SQVTM and CDR2 is ANQGSEA. V dropped 6 bases and J dropped 11; count of bases not matched to a gene: 12. This CDR3 has 13 residues. CDR3 protein: CSVSTGTGEGYTF. As DNA, the CDR3 is TGCAGCGTCTCAACCGGGACAGGGGAAGGATACACCTTC.

This chain links TRBV7-6 with TRBJ2-1; no reliable D call. With 5 bases removed from V and 5 bases from J, the gap between germline ends came to 10 bases. CDR1 is SGHVS and CDR2 is FNYEAQ in the germline V gene. The CDR3 sequence is 13 residues long. This chain's CDR3 is CASSVQKNNEQFF. CDR3 DNA sequence: TGTGCCAGCAGCGTACAGAAAAACAATGAGCAGTTCTTC.

The chain combines TRBV28 with TRBJ1-5, with TRBD1 matching over 7 bases. After removal of 4 bases from V and 5 bases from J, the junction contained 5 bases not matched to a gene. The germline V gene encodes CDR1 MDHEN and CDR2 SYDVKM. The CDR3 has 14 residues. The CDR3 bases are TGTGCCAGCAGTTCCCTGACAGGGTATCAGCCCCAGCATTTT. Amino acids: CASSSLTGYQPQHF.

The sample holds a few counts of this clone. The chain joins TRBV1 to TRBJ1-4. TRBV1 is tagged as a pseudogene. The CDR3 extends over 14 amino acids. The CDR3 loop reads CTIPASRSSEKLFF. In DNA, the CDR3 is TGCACCATCCCGGCTTCCCGTTCGAGTGAAAAACTGTTTTTT.